These 10 T cell receptor beta chains were sequenced from one sample in a study of beta chain features in type 1 diabetes. Overall study findings and caveats: Significant though moderate, a shortening of TCRB CDR3s appeared in all four CD4+ subsets of Type 1 diabetes patients.

These TCRs' antigens remain unknown. The whole isolated RNA underwent reverse transcription, so sequencing captured expressed TCRB transcripts. Sequenced by immunoSEQ multiplex PCR; TCRdb stores in-frame clones only, minus some. The top ten clones hold around 0.12% of a sample with about 650,000 clones, around 12% of them seen once. The sample comprised naive CD4+ T cells from blood. These receptors all come from a man aged 25-45 years with type 1 diabetes.

Only a few counts were recorded for this clone. CDR3 region: CASSSDLEQFF. DNA of the CDR3: TGTGCCAGCAGCTCCGACCTTGAGCAGTTCTTC. The chain uses TRBV5-4 and TRBJ2-1; D call uncertain. CDR3 size: 11 residues. Germline values: CDR1 SGHNT, CDR2 YYREEE (reference sequence). With 3 bases removed from V and 9 bases from J, the gap between germline ends came to 7 bases.

This clone was found a few times. V usage is TRBV2 and J usage is TRBJ2-2, with no clear D. Germline V gene sequence: CDR1 SNHLY, CDR2 FYNNEI. The CDR3 is 12 residues long. V was shortened by 7 bases and J by 2 bases, with 5 bases between the two germline ends. In DNA, the CDR3 is TGTGCCAGCAACACAAACACCGGGGAGCTGTTTTTT. Amino acids: CASNTNTGELFF.

For the CDR3, the DNA is TGTGCCAGCAGTGTCGTTGAGGTGGACACCGGGGAGCTGTTTTTT. It specifies CASSVVEVDTGELFF. The rearrangement joins TRBV2 to TRBJ2-2; no clear D gene. Germline values: CDR1 SNHLY, CDR2 FYNNEI. The CDR3 consists of 15 residues. Trimming shortened V by 4 bases and J by 3 bases, and 12 bases separated the two germline ends.

The chain employs TRBV9 and TRBJ1-2; 11 bases are shared with TRBD1. The CDR3 extends over 16 amino acids. The V segment lost 2 bases and the J segment 6 bases; nucleotides outside the gene matches: 9. Germline CDR1 reads SGDLS; CDR2 reads YYNGEE. The CDR3 DNA sequence: TGTGCCAGCAGCGTCGGCGGACAGGGGGCGAACAATGGCTACACCTTC. It encodes CASSVGGQGANNGYTF.

This clone was counted a few times. The chain has TRBV29-1 and TRBJ1-5; possible D gene TRBD1, 6 bases. Germline V gene sequence: CDR1 SQVTM, CDR2 ANQGSEA. The length of the CDR3 is 13 residues. The ends were cut back, 5 bases at V and 5 bases at J, with 13 bases in the middle. The chain's CDR3 is CSVYAGAHQPQHF. CDR3 in DNA: TGCAGCGTTTACGCAGGGGCCCATCAGCCCCAGCATTTT.

This clone was recorded a few times. This rearrangement joins TRBV29-1 to TRBJ2-4; 9 positions match TRBD1. CDR1 SQVTM and CDR2 ANQGSEA come from the germline V gene. The CDR3 has 14 amino acids. V dropped 4 bases and J dropped 8; count of bases not matched to a gene: 9. CDR3 sequence: CSVAPGTGSDIQYF. The CDR3 region has the DNA TGCAGCGTTGCCCCCGGGACAGGGTCGGACATTCAGTACTTC.

This clone was counted a few times. This chain uses TRBV10-3 with TRBJ2-7; the match to TRBD1 covers 10 bases. The CDR3 runs to 13 residues. Germline CDR1 is ENHRY and CDR2 is SYGVKD. V lost 4 bases to trimming and J lost 5 bases; unmatched junction nucleotides: 2. The CDR3 region is CAISAGTGDEQYF. DNA of the CDR3: TGTGCCATCAGTGCTGGGACAGGGGACGAGCAGTACTTC.

This chain uses TRBV11-3 with TRBJ1-5; 8 positions agree with TRBD1. The CDR3 has 13 residues. The germline V gene encodes CDR1 SGHNT and CDR2 YENEEA. V shed 5 bases and J 5 bases; nucleotides not matched to a gene: 2. The CDR3 here is CASSADRDQPQHF. The CDR3 region has the DNA TGTGCCAGCAGCGCGGACAGGGATCAGCCCCAGCATTTT.

The chain employs TRBV7-2 and TRBJ1-6, with D maybe TRBD1 (5 bases). CDR1 is SGHTA, CDR2 FQGNSA, per germline. The V gene lost 6 bases and the J gene lost 6 bases, with 9 bases spanning the gap. This CDR3 is built from 13 residues. The CDR3 DNA reads as TGTGCCAGCAGTTTTCAGGGTAATTCACCCCTCCACTTT. Translation gives CASSFQGNSPLHF.

The V and J genes are TRBV5-1 and TRBJ2-1; 7 nucleotides line up with TRBD2. This CDR3 spans 15 amino acids. V lost 3 bases and J lost 5; bases outside the gene matches: 8. CDR1 is SGHRS, CDR2 YFSETQ, per germline. Here the CDR3 reads CASSSTGGLDNEQFF. Here the CDR3 DNA reads TGCGCCAGCAGCTCCACGGGGGGACTTGACAATGAGCAGTTCTTC. The full variable domain, in which reference TRBV5-1 and TRBJ2-1 provide the parts outside the CDR3, is KAGVTQTPRYLIKTRGQQVTLSCSPISGHRSVSWYQQTPGQGLQFLFEYFSETQRNKGNFPGRFSGRQFSNSRSEMNVSTLELGDSALYLCASSSTGGLDNEQFFGPGTRLTVL.